This is a list of T cell receptor beta chains from one sample in a study of T cells after yellow fever vaccination. TCRdb used MiXCR to reprocess the 5' RACE reads, holding one entry per CDR3 protein. The table has about 340,000 distinct CDR3 sequences, around 13% seen once. The sequencing here drew on CD4+ T cells sorted from PBMCs, taken 15 days after the yellow fever booster vaccination. These receptors originate from a man between 18 and 35 years old who received the YFV17D yellow fever vaccine. Both conserved end residues are part of each CDR3. D genes are given only for firm matches. Expanded clones get a size class; other rows say once, few or many, or leave the size out.

v_call: TRBV29-1; j_call: TRBJ2-1; clone_size: many; d_call: .; cdr3_aa: CSVSAGSSYNEQFF; cdr3_nt: TGCAGCGTTTCTGCGGGGAGCTCCTACAATGAGCAGTTCTTC
v_call: TRBV9; j_call: TRBJ2-5; clone_size: .; d_call: .; cdr3_aa: CASSVGGSALRQETQYF; cdr3_nt: TGTGCCAGCAGCGTAGGAGGGTCGGCCTTACGACAAGAGACCCAGTACTTC
v_call: TRBV6-6; j_call: TRBJ1-4; clone_size: .; d_call: .; cdr3_aa: CASSGPEEELFF; cdr3_nt: TGTGCCAGCAGTGGGCCCGAAGAGGAACTGTTTTTT
v_call: TRBV20-1; j_call: TRBJ1-4; clone_size: .; d_call: .; cdr3_aa: CSARAGANEKLFF; cdr3_nt: TGCAGTGCAAGAGCCGGGGCTAATGAAAAACTGTTTTTT
v_call: TRBV6-2/TRBV6-3; j_call: TRBJ1-1; clone_size: few; d_call: TRBD1; cdr3_aa: CASSYGGQGATEAFF; cdr3_nt: TGTGCCAGCAGTTACGGGGGGCAGGGGGCCACTGAAGCTTTCTTT
v_call: TRBV6-1; j_call: TRBJ1-2; clone_size: few; d_call: .; cdr3_aa: CASSAGGTGPGSYTF; cdr3_nt: TGTGCCAGCAGTGCTGGCGGAACAGGCCCGGGGAGCTACACCTTC
v_call: TRBV4-3; j_call: TRBJ1-1; clone_size: .; d_call: .; cdr3_aa: CASSQEVASNTEAFF; cdr3_nt: TGCGCCAGCAGCCAAGAGGTGGCATCTAACACTGAAGCTTTCTTT
v_call: TRBV29-1; j_call: TRBJ2-5; clone_size: .; d_call: .; cdr3_aa: CSVSRGQLGGETQYF; cdr3_nt: TGCAGCGTCTCCCGGGGGCAGCTGGGAGGGGAGACCCAGTACTTC
v_call: TRBV24-1; j_call: TRBJ2-1; clone_size: .; d_call: .; cdr3_aa: CATSDMDEQFF; cdr3_nt: TGTGCCACCAGTGATATGGATGAGCAGTTCTTC
v_call: TRBV29-1; j_call: TRBJ1-1; clone_size: .; d_call: .; cdr3_aa: CSVEDTPLNTEAFF; cdr3_nt: TGCAGCGTTGAAGACACACCCCTGAACACTGAAGCTTTCTTT
v_call: TRBV28; j_call: TRBJ2-3; clone_size: .; d_call: .; cdr3_aa: CASSRSTGATDTQYF; cdr3_nt: TGTGCCAGCAGCCGAAGTACGGGCGCCACAGATACGCAGTATTTT
v_call: TRBV5-1; j_call: TRBJ1-1; clone_size: .; d_call: .; cdr3_aa: CASSPTVHTEAFF; cdr3_nt: TGCGCCAGCAGCCCGACGGTCCACACTGAAGCTTTCTTT
v_call: TRBV6-6; j_call: TRBJ1-1; clone_size: .; d_call: .; cdr3_aa: CASSYLAGASAFF; cdr3_nt: TGTGCCAGCAGTTACTTGGCAGGGGCTTCGGCTTTCTTT
v_call: TRBV7-2; j_call: TRBJ1-1; clone_size: many; d_call: .; cdr3_aa: CASSLEKGGITEAFF; cdr3_nt: TGTGCCAGCAGCTTAGAAAAGGGAGGGATCACTGAAGCTTTCTTT
v_call: TRBV19; j_call: TRBJ1-3; clone_size: .; d_call: .; cdr3_aa: CASSIAGPAGNTIYF; cdr3_nt: TGTGCCAGTAGTATTGCCGGGCCTGCTGGAAACACCATATATTTT
v_call: TRBV7-8; j_call: TRBJ1-5; clone_size: few; d_call: .; cdr3_aa: CASSFSRSNQPQHF; cdr3_nt: TGTGCCAGCAGCTTCAGCAGAAGCAATCAGCCCCAGCATTTT
v_call: TRBV7-9; j_call: TRBJ1-1; clone_size: few; d_call: .; cdr3_aa: CASRSRDRGQVNTEAFF; cdr3_nt: TGTGCCAGCAGGTCCAGGGATAGGGGACAAGTGAACACTGAAGCTTTCTTT
v_call: TRBV4-2; j_call: TRBJ2-3; clone_size: once; d_call: TRBD2; cdr3_aa: CASSQEAGGPDTQYF; cdr3_nt: TGTGCCAGCAGCCAAGAAGCGGGGGGGCCAGATACGCAGTATTTT
v_call: TRBV29-1; j_call: TRBJ1-1; clone_size: few; d_call: .; cdr3_aa: CSVEGHMNTEAFF; cdr3_nt: TGCAGCGTAGAGGGACACATGAACACTGAAGCTTTCTTT
v_call: TRBV3-1; j_call: TRBJ2-1; clone_size: .; d_call: .; cdr3_aa: CASSQALGGQFF; cdr3_nt: TGTGCCAGCAGCCAGGCACTGGGGGGGCAGTTCTTC
v_call: TRBV2; j_call: TRBJ1-5; clone_size: few; d_call: .; cdr3_aa: CASSETGRDQPQHF; cdr3_nt: TGTGCCAGCAGTGAAACGGGGCGGGATCAGCCCCAGCATTTT
v_call: TRBV7-9; j_call: TRBJ2-5; clone_size: many; d_call: .; cdr3_aa: CASSLGMSRETQYF; cdr3_nt: TGTGCCAGCAGCTTAGGAATGTCGCGAGAGACCCAGTACTTC
v_call: TRBV4-3; j_call: TRBJ1-4; clone_size: .; d_call: .; cdr3_aa: CASSPGLSNEKLFF; cdr3_nt: TGCGCCAGCAGCCCTGGACTGTCTAATGAAAAACTGTTTTTT
v_call: TRBV6-2/TRBV6-3; j_call: TRBJ1-1; clone_size: .; d_call: .; cdr3_aa: CASSYSQGKRAEAFF; cdr3_nt: TGTGCCAGCAGTTATTCTCAGGGGAAGCGCGCTGAAGCTTTCTTT
v_call: TRBV9; j_call: TRBJ2-3; clone_size: .; d_call: TRBD2; cdr3_aa: CASSEDSRGGPGTDTQYF; cdr3_nt: TGTGCCAGCAGTGAAGATTCCCGGGGGGGCCCAGGCACAGATACGCAGTATTTT
v_call: TRBV28; j_call: TRBJ2-3; clone_size: few; d_call: .; cdr3_aa: CVCFDTYSTDTQYF; cdr3_nt: TGTGTTTGTTTTGACACTTATAGCACAGATACGCAGTATTTT
v_call: TRBV20-1; j_call: TRBJ2-3; clone_size: many; d_call: TRBD2; cdr3_aa: CSATRPGLAGHTDTQYF; cdr3_nt: TGCAGTGCAACACGTCCGGGACTAGCGGGCCACACAGATACGCAGTATTTT
v_call: TRBV10-3; j_call: TRBJ2-3; clone_size: .; d_call: .; cdr3_aa: CAISDRGTDTQYF; cdr3_nt: TGTGCCATCAGTGACAGGGGTACAGATACGCAGTATTTT
v_call: TRBV20-1; j_call: TRBJ2-2; clone_size: many; d_call: TRBD2; cdr3_aa: CSAPRLREANTGELFF; cdr3_nt: TGCAGTGCTCCCCGTTTACGGGAGGCGAACACCGGGGAGCTGTTTTTT
v_call: TRBV24-1; j_call: TRBJ2-1; clone_size: few; d_call: .; cdr3_aa: CATSNTLGIYNEQFF; cdr3_nt: TGTGCCACCAGCAATACCCTAGGGATTTACAATGAGCAGTTCTTC